A selection of T cell receptor beta chains follows, all from one sample in a study of blood T cell repertoires in COVID-19. The table came from immunoSEQ multiplex PCR; TCRdb's copy has only in-frame clones and leaves some out. The sample records over 200,000 clones, about 86% being singletons. The sample taken for sequencing was peripheral blood. Every receptor here comes from a young man with active or convalescent COVID-19. Both conserved end residues are part of each CDR3. A D gene is named only where the DNA matches it firmly. Clone size is given for some rows only: seen once, a few or many times, or a class if the clone is expanded.

v_gene: TRBV5-1; d_gene: TRBD1; abundance: .; len: 15; j_gene: TRBJ2-1; CDR3nt: TGCGCCAGCAGCTTGCCCCGGGACAGCGACAATGAGCAGTTCTTC; CDR3aa: CASSLPRDSDNEQFF
v_gene: TRBV12-3/TRBV12-4; d_gene: TRBD1; abundance: .; len: 13; j_gene: TRBJ1-1; CDR3nt: TGTGCCAGCAGTCTTTCCAGGGGGCTTGAAGCTTTCTTT; CDR3aa: CASSLSRGLEAFF
v_gene: TRBV25-1; d_gene: .; abundance: .; len: 16; j_gene: TRBJ2-7; CDR3nt: TGTGCCAGCAGTGAACTGAGGTCAAAAATGCGCCACGAGCAGTACTTC; CDR3aa: CASSELRSKMRHEQYF
v_gene: TRBV7-2; d_gene: TRBD2; abundance: once; len: 16; j_gene: TRBJ2-3; CDR3nt: TGTGCCAGCAGCTTATACACGGGAGGGCGGGGTAATACGCAGTATTTT; CDR3aa: CASSLYTGGRGNTQYF
v_gene: TRBV24-1; d_gene: .; abundance: .; len: 16; j_gene: TRBJ2-6; CDR3nt: TGTGCCACCAGTGGTCATCAGGGCTTTGGGGCCAACGTCCTGACTTTC; CDR3aa: CATSGHQGFGANVLTF
v_gene: TRBV27; d_gene: .; abundance: once; len: 13; j_gene: TRBJ1-1; CDR3nt: TGTGCCAGCAGTTTAGGGCAGAACACTGAAGCTTTCTTT; CDR3aa: CASSLGQNTEAFF
v_gene: TRBV5-4; d_gene: TRBD2; abundance: .; len: 15; j_gene: TRBJ2-5; CDR3nt: TGTGCCAGCAGGCACTTCCGCGGGAGGTGGGAGACCCAGTACTTC; CDR3aa: CASRHFRGRWETQYF
v_gene: TRBV18; d_gene: .; abundance: .; len: 15; j_gene: TRBJ2-7; CDR3nt: TGTGCCAGCTCACCAAGGCTTAGCGGCTCCTACGAGCAGTACTTC; CDR3aa: CASSPRLSGSYEQYF
v_gene: TRBV5-6; d_gene: .; abundance: once; len: 14; j_gene: TRBJ1-1; CDR3nt: TGTGCCAGCAGCTTGAGCGGGGTGCTCACTGAAGCTTTCTTT; CDR3aa: CASSLSGVLTEAFF
v_gene: TRBV9; d_gene: TRBD1; abundance: .; len: 17; j_gene: TRBJ1-3; CDR3nt: TGTGCCAGCAGCGTAGCTAAAGGGACAGGTCCTGGAAACACCATATATTTT; CDR3aa: CASSVAKGTGPGNTIYF
v_gene: TRBV3-1/TRBV3-2; d_gene: .; abundance: .; len: 17; j_gene: TRBJ1-4; CDR3nt: TGTGCCAGCAGCCAAGATATAAGTGGAGGGAGGGCAAAAAAACTGTTTTTT; CDR3aa: CASSQDISGGRAKKLFF
v_gene: TRBV7-2; d_gene: .; abundance: .; len: 13; j_gene: TRBJ2-1; CDR3nt: TGTGCCAGCAGCTTAGATCTAGTTGGTGAGCAGTTCTTC; CDR3aa: CASSLDLVGEQFF
v_gene: TRBV5-1; d_gene: .; abundance: .; len: 19; j_gene: TRBJ2-7; CDR3nt: TGCGCCAGCAGCTTGGCCTGGGGAAGAGCAACCCTCCCGGGAAACGAGCAGTACTTC; CDR3aa: CASSLAWGRATLPGNEQYF